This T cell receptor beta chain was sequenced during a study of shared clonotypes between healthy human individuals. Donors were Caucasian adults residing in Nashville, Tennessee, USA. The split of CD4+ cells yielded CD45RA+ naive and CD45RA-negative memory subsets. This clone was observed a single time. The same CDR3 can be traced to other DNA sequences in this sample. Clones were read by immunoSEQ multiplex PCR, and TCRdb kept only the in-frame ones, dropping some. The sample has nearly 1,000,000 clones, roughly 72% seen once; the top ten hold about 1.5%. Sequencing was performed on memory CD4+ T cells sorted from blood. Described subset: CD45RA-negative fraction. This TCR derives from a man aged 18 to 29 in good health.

In nucleotides, the CDR3 is TGTGCCAGCAGTGTCAGGGAGAACACCGGGGAGCTGTTTTTT. Its translation: CASSVRENTGELFF. The V and J genes are TRBV6-4 and TRBJ2-2; possible D gene TRBD1, 5 bases. Looked up from germline, CDR1 is MRHNA and CDR2 is SNTAGT. The germline V and J ends were trimmed by 4 bases and 1 base, with 7 bases remaining between them. The CDR3 is 14 residues long.